This T cell receptor beta chain was found in a study of CD4 T cells in relation to SARS-CoV-2 and coronaviruses (dated by TCRdb to the early 2020s). Regarding the research as a whole: The ViraFEST assay cultured PBMCs with antigen for about eleven days, then sequenced TCR beta CDR3s to find antigen-specific clonal expansions. The Adaptive Biotechnologies TCR-sequencing kit was used to sequence samples from a few pre-COVID donors and the naive versus memory experiments, whereas other data were Illumina-based. Of the 12 convalescent patients, 8 were male and 4 were female, and two of the subjects were Hispanic. A different TCR-beta assay, based on Illumina, was used to sequence expansion assays from other donors in the study. Patient-derived lymphoblastoid cell lines were used to map the HLA restriction of shared crossreactive spike epitopes. Across all 12 patients in the convalescent cohort, the median age was nearly 40 years, with a range of roughly 20 to 80 years. At the level of individual TCR clonotypes, the study evaluated whether memory CD4+ T cells crossreact between the spike proteins of SARS-CoV-2 and those of common cold coronaviruses.

Concerning this clone: Its antigen has not been determined. The input lacks base qualities; no much larger clone sits a single base away.

Survey-level immunoSEQ TCR-beta sequencing was performed on DNA from CEF-cultured naive and memory CD4+ T cells. As for the authors' bioinformatics: During preprocessing, nonproductive sequences were removed, as were CDR3s that did not start with C, did not end with F or W, or were shorter than 7 amino acids. The MANAFEST web app identified antigen-specific clonotypes based on expansion compared with the reference and other culture wells. To be counted as positive, a clone had to show significant expansion compared with the reference culture, at an FDR below 0.05, in 2 of 3 replicate wells. For a clone to be considered positive, significant expansion relative to all other tandem wells and an odds ratio above 5 were also required. Cultured and uncultured naive and memory CD4+ repertoires were searched for CDR3s previously identified as spike- and CEF-reactive. After three terminal residues were trimmed from each end, CDR3 homology was quantified as pairwise Levenshtein distance using the stringdist R package. As stored in TCRdb, this immuneACCESS dataset retains in-frame rearrangements with V and J assigned. A fraction of the clones does not appear; measured against another copy, unresolved V genes explain less than half of the discrepancy, and the remainder lacks a known reason. V, J and clone size reflect that table, while D and trimming were determined from the DNA. A total of about 40,000 clones appear in this sample, about four fifths of them only once. The ten largest clones take up 3.5% to 5% of the sample.

The germline V gene gives CDR1 as KGHSH and CDR2 as LQKENI. V was cut back by 6 bases and J by 5 bases, leaving a gap of 16 bases between them. The CDR3, cysteine through phenylalanine, is 15 amino acids long. Of all the DNA, just the CDR3 is kept, 45 bases in frame from base 1. What the study reported, not specific to this receptor: Because the crossreactivity analysis focused on spike protein, crossreactivity against other viral proteins was not assessed. Compared with monoreactive clones, crossreactive clones had significantly weaker SARS-CoV-2-driven expansion, a result consistent with antigenic imprinting. Sequencing of naive versus memory cells indicated that the assay detects memory recall responses, not primary responses primed during culture. Because no donor provided both pre-pandemic and post-infection samples, tracing the source of pre-existing responses was limited. In approximately 60% of donors, memory CD4+ clonotypes turned up that crossrecognized SARS-CoV-2 and at least one common cold coronavirus spike. The study was constrained by small numbers of patients and of tested TCRs.

Naive and memory CD4+ T cells were separated from cryopreserved PBMCs by CD4 enrichment followed by EasySep naive CD4+ T cell enrichment. Sorted naive or memory CD4+ T cells (about 100,000) were cultured 1:1 with T cell-depleted PBMCs and CEF peptides for roughly 11 days. In general, every peptide culture condition was set up in three replicate wells. PBMCs were isolated from leukapheresis product or whole blood by Ficoll-Paque PLUS gradient centrifugation. PBMCs were either cryopreserved at -140°C or used fresh in the expansion assay. The QIAamp Micro DNA Kit was used to extract genomic DNA from the CD4+ T cells.

The receptor's source is an adult with COVID-19. The V and J genes are TRBV18 and TRBJ2-2, with no confident D gene call. The sequenced material came from naive CD4+ T cells from PBMCs, cultured in vitro. The meaning of the sample's cell subset or site label: naive CD4+ T cells isolated by negative enrichment. The CDR3 amino acid sequence is: CASSPRTAETGELFF. The base sequence is TGTGCCAGCTCGCCGAGGACGGCGGAAACCGGGGAGCTGTTTTTT.